The sequence of this T cell receptor beta chain was determined in a study of T cell repertoires in aging, cancer and after chemotherapy. Germline V CDR1 and CDR2: SGHKS, YYEKEE (reference sequence). The CDR3 is made up of 14 amino acids. V shed 3 bases, J shed 1 base, and the junction held 3 bases outside the gene matches. A mixed TRB-A/B primer pool amplified rearranged TRB by multiplex touch-down PCR. TCRdb reprocessed the multiplex PCR reads via MiXCR and lists one record per CDR3 protein. The repertoire holds some 2,500 distinct CDR3 sequences, with roughly a quarter as singletons. The template was genomic DNA from peripheral blood, not RNA. Relative to its sample, this clonotype is medium-sized.

V gene TRBV5-5 combines with J gene TRBJ2-5; 7 nucleotides match TRBD1. Sequenced sample: blood. This TCR was sampled from a human donor with a solid tumor. Here the CDR3 DNA reads TGTGCCAGCAGCTCCAGGGGGACCCAAGAGACCCAGTACTTC. It yields the protein CASSSRGTQETQYF.